The 20 T cell receptor beta chains in this list originate from one sample, sequenced in a study of blood T cell repertoires in COVID-19. Method: immunoSEQ multiplex PCR; TCRdb's copy keeps in-frame clones and lacks some. In the table there are roughly 260,000 clones, under 95% of which are singletons. Source material: PBMCs or T cells enriched from blood (not recorded which). The receptors derive from a woman between 18 and 29 years old who had recovered from COVID-19.

V usage is TRBV18 and J usage is TRBJ1-3; 8 nucleotides align to TRBD1. In germline, CDR1 is KGHSH, CDR2 LQKENI. This CDR3 contains 17 residues. V gave up 7 bases and J gave up 3 bases; unmatched junction bases: 14. The CDR3 sequence: CASLDRERLVGGNTIYF. The CDR3 DNA reads TGTGCCAGCTTGGACAGGGAAAGGCTGGTCGGTGGAAACACCATATATTTT. Filled out from reference TRBV18 and TRBJ1-3, the complete variable domain reads NAGVMQNPRHLVRRRGQEARLRCSPMKGHSHVYWYRQLPEEGLKFMVYLQKENIIDESGMPKERFSAEFPKEGPSILRIQQVVRGDSAAYFCASLDRERLVGGNTIYFGEGSWLTVV.

The V call is TRBV9, the J call TRBJ1-2; 7 nucleotides match TRBD1. The V and J ends lost 3 bases and 7 bases, in that order; junction bases with no gene match: 21. In germline, CDR1 is SGDLS, CDR2 YYNGEE. The CDR3 runs to 18 residues. Here the CDR3 DNA reads TGTGCCAGCAGCGCCGACGGGGGAGACAGGGACAGTTTGGGTGGCTACACCTTC. Translation gives CASSADGGDRDSLGGYTF.

The chain links TRBV2 to TRBJ1-1; D unresolved. The CDR3 is 13 residues long. Germline V gene lookup returns CDR1 SNHLY and CDR2 FYNNEI. The ends were cut back, 2 bases at V and 3 bases at J, with 7 bases in the middle. The CDR3 spells CASSEWPDTEAFF. CDR3 DNA: TGTGCCAGCAGTGAATGGCCTGACACTGAAGCTTTCTTT.

This clone showed up just once. The chain is built from TRBV10-2 and TRBJ1-2, with a tentative D call TRBD1 (5 bases). Germline V gives CDR1 WSHSY, CDR2 SAAADI. The CDR3 sequence is 13 residues long. V was shortened by 6 bases and J by 3 bases, with 11 bases between the two germline ends. CDR3 loop: CASSPGTDYGYTF. In DNA, the CDR3 is TGCGCCAGCAGCCCAGGGACTGACTATGGCTACACCTTC.

The table lists this clone with a count of one. The V gene is TRBV21-1, the J gene TRBJ1-1; the table's D call, TRBD1, has no DNA check behind it. TRBV21-1 is assigned pseudogene status. The CDR3 sequence is 15 residues long. The CDR3 coding sequence is TGTGCCAGCAGCATAGGGGGCCCAACGAACACTGAAGCTTTCTTT. This sequence encodes CASSIGGPTNTEAFF.

This chain joins TRBV27 and TRBJ1-3; D is possibly TRBD1 (5 bases). Trimming shortened V by 2 bases and J by 0 bases, and 17 bases separated the two germline ends. The CDR3 sequence is 18 residues long. Germline values: CDR1 MNHEY, CDR2 SMNVEV (reference sequence). For the CDR3, the DNA is TGTGCCAGCAGTTTAGACAGACTTACAGCTCACTCTGGAAACACCATATATTTT. It translates to CASSLDRLTAHSGNTIYF.

The V call is TRBV19, the J call TRBJ2-1, with 9 bases matching TRBD2. With 5 bases clipped from V and 4 bases from J, the junction kept 9 bases outside the gene matches. The CDR3 is made up of 16 amino acids. Germline V gene data show CDR1 as LNHDA and CDR2 as SQIVND (reference sequence). The CDR3 protein is CASSQGETSGYNEQFF. CDR3 DNA sequence: TGTGCCAGTAGTCAGGGGGAGACTAGCGGTTACAATGAGCAGTTCTTC. The whole variable domain, remainder taken from reference TRBV19 and TRBJ2-1, is DGGITQSPKYLFRKEGQNVTLSCEQNLNHDAMYWYRQDPGQGLRLIYYSQIVNDFQKGDIAEGYSVSREKKESFPLTVTSAQKNPTAFYLCASSQGETSGYNEQFFGPGTRLTVL.

This rearrangement joins TRBV9 to TRBJ2-3; 8 bases are a match to TRBD2. V lost 4 bases, J lost 4 bases, and 14 bases stayed unmatched. Germline values: CDR1 SGDLS, CDR2 YYNGEE. CDR3 length equals 17 residues. The CDR3 nucleotides read TGTGCCAGCAGCTTGGGGCGGGGGGCGCGTTTGGCAGATACGCAGTATTTT. It codes for CASSLGRGARLADTQYF.

The chain is built from TRBV7-6 and TRBJ2-3; a possible D gene is TRBD2 (6 bases). Trimming took 2 bases from V and 8 from J, leaving 17 bases between them. Germline-derived CDR1 and CDR2 are SGHVS and FNYEAQ. The CDR3 covers 15 residues. CDR3 sequence: CASSLQNGRFATQYF. DNA for the CDR3: TGTGCCAGCAGCTTACAGAACGGGAGATTCGCTACGCAGTATTTT.

J is TRBJ1-5 and V is TRBV7-9; 7 bases align to TRBD1. The V gene's germline CDR1 is SEHNR and CDR2 FQNEAQ (reference sequence). The CDR3 length is 13 residues. Trimming removed 7 bases from V and 0 bases from J; junction bases left unmatched: 0. This CDR3 is CASNRGSNQPQHF. The CDR3 nucleotides read TGTGCCAGCAACAGGGGTAGCAATCAGCCCCAGCATTTT.

The rearrangement uses TRBV5-4 and TRBJ2-7; 9 nucleotides align to TRBD2. After removal of 4 bases from V and 0 bases from J, the junction contained 5 bases not matched to a gene. Germline-derived CDR1 and CDR2 are SGHNT and YYREEE (reference sequence). This CDR3 has 15 amino acids. CDR3 region: CASSLLAGASYEQYF. DNA for the CDR3: TGTGCCAGCAGCCTATTAGCGGGAGCCTCCTACGAGCAGTACTTC.

This chain connects TRBV20-1 to TRBJ2-1, with 7 bases fitting TRBD1. CDR1 and CDR2 from the germline V gene are DFQATT and SNEGSKA (reference sequence). V was pared by 5 bases and J by 7 bases, with 2 bases of the junction left unmatched. CDR3 length equals 11 residues. CDR3 protein: CSAPTGNEQFF. CDR3 DNA: TGCAGTGCTCCGACAGGGAATGAGCAGTTCTTC.

The chain couples TRBV5-1 to TRBJ1-6, with D unclear. The CDR3 is 13 residues long. V gave up 5 bases and J gave up 6 bases, with 9 bases separating them. The V gene's germline CDR1 is SGHRS and CDR2 YFSETQ. The CDR3, as DNA: TGCGCCAGCAGGGGCAGTGGTAATTCACCCCTCCACTTT. It encodes CASRGSGNSPLHF.

This chain uses TRBV4-1 with TRBJ2-7; the D gene is possibly TRBD1 (6 bases). The CDR3 runs to 15 residues. V was cut by 2 bases and J by 12 bases, with 23 bases left in between. CDR1 is MGHRA and CDR2 is YSYEKL in the germline V gene. The DNA for the CDR3 is TGCGCCAGCAGCCAAAACCCGGACAGCGACATCGGCCCGTACTTC. This gives the protein CASSQNPDSDIGPYF.

The CDR3 DNA reads TGCGCCAGCAGCTTGTCGGGACAGAAGAACACTGAAGCTTTCTTT. Amino acid sequence: CASSLSGQKNTEAFF. This chain links TRBV5-1 with TRBJ1-1; 7 bases fit TRBD1. Germline values: CDR1 SGHRS, CDR2 YFSETQ. The length of the CDR3 is 15 residues. The V segment lost 1 base and the J segment 1 base; nucleotides outside the gene matches: 4.

This clone occurred a few times. The rearrangement links TRBV7-9 to TRBJ1-1; D possibly corresponds to TRBD1 (5 bases). This CDR3 has 14 amino acids. V lost 0 bases to trimming and J lost 4 bases, with 9 bases between them. Germline V CDR1 and CDR2: SEHNR, FQNEAQ (reference sequence). The CDR3 bases are TGTGCCAGCAGCTTAGCCGGGGGGAGCACTGAAGCTTTCTTT. This encodes CASSLAGGSTEAFF.

The rearrangement joins TRBV7-3 to TRBJ2-5; the D is unclear. CDR1 SGHTA and CDR2 FQGTGA come from the germline V gene. This CDR3 spans 13 amino acids. V gave up 2 bases and J gave up 1 base, with 5 bases separating them. CDR3 loop: CASSLLLQETQYF. The DNA of the CDR3 is TGTGCCAGCAGCTTACTCCTCCAAGAGACCCAGTACTTC.

The CDR3 DNA reads as TGTGCCATCAGCGACGTCACAGGGCACGGGGAGCTGTTTTTT. It codes for CAISDVTGHGELFF. The gene calls are TRBV10-3 and TRBJ2-2; the D gene is possibly TRBD1 (6 bases). Trimming took off 6 bases at V and 7 bases at J, with 15 bases between the two ends. Germline CDR1 is ENHRY and CDR2 is SYGVKD. The CDR3 has 14 amino acids.

V and J are TRBV19 and TRBJ2-1, with 10 nucleotides matching TRBD2. Trimming at V came to 6 bases and at J to 2 bases, leaving 4 bases not matched to a gene. This CDR3 region has 15 residues. Looked up from germline, CDR1 is LNHDA and CDR2 is SQIVND (reference sequence). The chain's CDR3 is CASSPTSGTYNEQFF. In DNA form, the CDR3 reads TGTGCCAGTAGCCCTACTAGCGGGACCTACAATGAGCAGTTCTTC.

The rearrangement links TRBV28 to TRBJ1-5; D not resolved. Germline V gene data show CDR1 as MDHEN and CDR2 as SYDVKM. Trimming pared 4 bases from V and 5 bases from J, leaving 9 bases between. This CDR3 spans 13 amino acids. The CDR3 DNA reads TGTGCCAGCAGTTCCCCTCCCCATCAGCCCCAGCATTTT. Its translation: CASSSPPHQPQHF. Combining the CDR3 with reference TRBV28 and TRBJ1-5 gives the whole variable domain DVKVTQSSRYLVKRTGEKVFLECVQDMDHENMFWYRQDPGLGLRLIYFSYDVKMKEKGDIPEGYSVSREKKERFSLILESASTNQTSMYLCASSSPPHQPQHFGDGTRLSIL.